These 10 T cell receptor beta chains were sequenced from one sample in a study of vaccination and CD4 T cells after COVID-19. At the Johns Hopkins FTIC core, DNA taken from cultured CD4+ T cells was sequenced by way of the Oncomine TCR Beta short-read assay. TCRdb re-called the PCR reads through MiXCR, storing one row per CDR3 protein. The top ten hold about 7% of the sample, which has 10,000 to 15,000 distinct CDR3 sequences, 44% seen once. Antigens of these TCRs are unknown. Treatment in this sample: roughly 11-day PBMC culture with coronavirus spike peptide pools or control peptides (ViraFEST assay). The source material was CD4+ T cells from blood, cultured in vitro. The source is a human donor who had recovered from COVID-19.

This clonotype was observed once. V and J are TRBV7-9 and TRBJ2-7; no clear D gene. The germline gives CDR1 SEHNR, CDR2 FQNEAQ (reference sequence). The ends were cut back, 5 bases at V and 6 bases at J, with 8 bases in the middle. This CDR3 has 11 amino acids. CDR3 region: CASSHTGEQYF. The CDR3 nucleotides are TGTGCCAGCAGCCACACGGGCGAGCAGTACTTC.

The chain links TRBV6-2 or TRBV6-3 to TRBJ2-5, with D maybe TRBD1 (6 bases). This CDR3 region has 15 residues. Germline CDR1 and CDR2: MNHEY and SVGEGT. Trimming left V 4 bases short and J 4 bases short, with 16 bases between. As DNA, the CDR3 is TGTGCCAGCAGTTCCCGGGGACATACCGCAGAGACCCAGTACTTC. Amino acid sequence: CASSSRGHTAETQYF.

This clonotype was detected a few times. CDR3 sequence: CASSRDGPYGYTF. The CDR3 nucleotides are TGTGCCAGCAGTCGCGACGGACCCTATGGCTACACCTTC. The rearrangement links TRBV2 to TRBJ1-2; D not certain. V was cut by 5 bases and J by 4 bases, with 11 bases left in between. The CDR3 covers 13 residues. Germline loops: CDR1 SNHLY, CDR2 FYNNEI. The variable domain in full, completed from reference TRBV2 and TRBJ1-2, reads EPEVTQTPSHQVTQMGQEVILRCVPISNHLYFYWYRQILGQKVEFLVSFYNNEISEKSEIFDDQFSVERPDGSNFTLKIRSTKLEDSAMYFCASSRDGPYGYTFGSGTRLTVV.

The V call is TRBV27, the J call TRBJ2-2; tentative D call: TRBD2 (6 bases). This CDR3 is built from 16 residues. The V and J ends lost 2 bases and 4 bases respectively, with 14 bases between them. Germline CDR1 MNHEY, CDR2 SMNVEV (reference sequence). Here the CDR3 reads CASSLRDYGGTGELFF. In nucleotides, the CDR3 is TGTGCCAGCAGTTTACGAGACTACGGGGGCACCGGGGAGCTGTTTTTT.

V is TRBV4-3 and J is TRBJ1-2, with 8 nucleotides matching TRBD1. Germline-derived CDR1 and CDR2 are LGHNA and YSLEER. The CDR3 extends over 16 amino acids. With V trimmed by 1 base and J by 2 bases, 6 bases remained unmatched. In DNA form, the CDR3 reads TGCGCCAGCAGCCAAGTCGCCGGGACAGGAAACTATGGCTACACCTTC. Amino acid sequence: CASSQVAGTGNYGYTF.

The rearrangement links TRBV20-1 to TRBJ2-5; no clear D. This CDR3 contains 14 residues. The V end was cut by 1 base, the J end by 2 bases, with 11 bases between. CDR1 is DFQATT, CDR2 SNEGSKA, per germline (reference sequence). The CDR3 region has the DNA TGCAGTGCTAGAGTCCACCTAACTCAAGAGACCCAGTACTTC. Translation gives CSARVHLTQETQYF.

V and J are TRBV19 and TRBJ1-2; D is uncertain. This CDR3 spans 12 amino acids. Germline V gene data show CDR1 as LNHDA and CDR2 as SQIVND (reference sequence). The V end was cut by 7 bases, the J end by 0 bases, with 6 bases between. The CDR3 DNA reads as TGTGCCAGTACAGAAACTAACTATGGCTACACCTTC. This translates into CASTETNYGYTF.

The chain recombines TRBV7-6 with TRBJ2-1, with D possibly being TRBD1 (6 bases). Trimming left V 1 base short and J 5 bases short, with 15 bases between. The CDR3 loop spans 16 amino acids. Germline-derived CDR1 and CDR2 are SGHVS and FNYEAQ. In nucleotides, the CDR3 is TGTGCCAGCAGCTTAGGGGCTTGGCAGGGGAACAATGAGCAGTTCTTC. Translation gives CASSLGAWQGNNEQFF.

V and J are TRBV30 and TRBJ2-3, with D unresolved. CDR3 length: 11 residues. Germline CDR1 reads GTSNPN; CDR2 reads SVGIG (reference sequence). Trimming stripped 0 bases from V and 8 bases from J, with 6 bases between. The CDR3 region has the DNA TGTGCCTGGAGTGTACAACGTACGCAGTATTTT. Translated, it gives CAWSVQRTQYF.

This clonotype showed up just a few times. This sequence joins TRBV2 and TRBJ2-3; 7 bases are a match to TRBD2. V trimming: 7 bases; J trimming: 2 bases; junction bases outside the gene matches: 3. The germline V gene encodes CDR1 SNHLY and CDR2 FYNNEI. There are 13 residues in the CDR3. This chain's CDR3 is CASMGGYTDTQYF. CDR3 DNA sequence: TGTGCCAGCATGGGGGGGTACACAGATACGCAGTATTTT. The whole variable domain, filled in from reference TRBV2 and TRBJ2-3, reads EPEVTQTPSHQVTQMGQEVILRCVPISNHLYFYWYRQILGQKVEFLVSFYNNEISEKSEIFDDQFSVERPDGSNFTLKIRSTKLEDSAMYFCASMGGYTDTQYFGPGTRLTVL.